These 14 T cell receptor beta chains were sequenced from one sample in a study of long-term antiretroviral therapy in people with HIV. Investigators performed immunoSEQ version v3.0 at survey level. Data came from immunoSEQ multiplex PCR; TCRdb stores just in-frame clones and leaves some out. Of 45,000 or so clones listed, 90% to 95% are singletons. The input for sequencing was unsorted PBMCs, taken 3.7 years after starting antiretroviral therapy. The receptors were sampled from a woman aged 50 to 65 with HIV.

The chain recombines TRBV6-6 with TRBJ1-2; D remains ambiguous. V was clipped by 0 bases and J by 6 bases, with 5 bases between them. Germline V lookup: CDR1 MNHNY, CDR2 SVGAGI (reference sequence). The CDR3 is 12 amino acids. Written as DNA, the CDR3 is TGTGCCAGCAGTTACTCTTATGATGGCTACACCTTC. Amino acid sequence: CASSYSYDGYTF.

The V and J genes are TRBV7-8 and TRBJ2-5; D is undetermined. Trimming shortened V by 5 bases and J by 5 bases, and 12 bases separated the two germline ends. Germline-derived CDR1 and CDR2 are SGHVS and FQNEAQ. The CDR3 length is 13 residues. The CDR3, as DNA: TGTGCCAGCAGCCAGCCCCCGACGGAGACCCAGTACTTC. This encodes CASSQPPTETQYF.

This clone was recorded once. This chain joins TRBV7-9 and TRBJ1-6, with D uncertain. CDR3 length equals 13 residues. CDR1 SEHNR and CDR2 FQNEAQ come from the germline V gene (reference sequence). The V end lost 3 bases, the J end lost 12 bases, and 12 bases lay between the germline ends. The CDR3 DNA reads as TGTGCCAGCAGCTTGGGTGGGGAGGGACCCCTCCACTTT. Translating it yields CASSLGGEGPLHF. Combining the CDR3 with reference TRBV7-9 and TRBJ1-6 gives the whole variable domain DTGVSQNPRHKITKRGQNVTFRCDPISEHNRLYWYRQTLGQGPEFLTYFQNEAQLEKSRLLSDRFSAERPKGSFSTLEIQRTEQGDSAMYLCASSLGGEGPLHFGNGTRLTVT.

This clone appeared a single time. The J gene is TRBJ1-2, the V gene TRBV5-1; 10 positions agree with TRBD1. V lost 4 bases and J lost 1; bases outside the gene matches: 4. Germline CDR1 and CDR2: SGHRS and YFSETQ. The CDR3 runs to 15 residues. The CDR3 coding sequence is TGCGCCAGCAGCCGCGGGACAGGGGATAACTATGGCTACACCTTC. The encoded protein is CASSRGTGDNYGYTF.

DNA for the CDR3: TGCGCCAGCAGCCCGGGGACAGCCCCCGAAAAACTGTTTTTT. This encodes CASSPGTAPEKLFF. This chain uses TRBV5-1 with TRBJ1-4; TRBD1 agrees at 7 bases. CDR3 size: 14 residues. The V gene end was trimmed by 4 bases and the J gene end by 8 bases; junction bases not matched to a gene: 8. From germline, CDR1 is SGHRS and CDR2 YFSETQ.

The CDR3 DNA sequence: TGTGCCAGCAGTGAATTGACGGCTTCCGGGAGCCGCACAGATACGCAGTATTTT. It codes for CASSELTASGSRTDTQYF. The V gene is TRBV25-1, the J gene TRBJ2-3, with a tentative D call TRBD2 (6 bases). The CDR3 has 18 amino acids. The germline V gene encodes CDR1 MGHDK and CDR2 SYGVNS. Trimming stripped 1 base from V and 1 base from J, with 18 bases between.

This chain connects TRBV6-5 to TRBJ1-5, with D unclear. This CDR3 has 12 residues. Germline-derived CDR1 and CDR2 are MNHEY and SVGAGI. Trimming took 8 bases from V and 4 from J, leaving 9 bases between them. The CDR3 DNA is TGTGCCAGCCGAGGACTTAATCAGCCCCAGCATTTT. Its protein product is CASRGLNQPQHF.

This chain connects TRBV27 to TRBJ2-5, with a tentative D call TRBD2 (5 bases). Trimming took off 7 bases at V and 7 bases at J, with 25 bases between the two ends. This CDR3 has 16 residues. CDR1 and CDR2 from the germline V gene are MNHEY and SMNVEV (reference sequence). The CDR3 DNA reads TGTGCCAGCACCTCCACCCACCGGACGGGAATAGGGACCCAGTACTTC. Translating gives CASTSTHRTGIGTQYF.

The J gene is TRBJ1-1, the V gene TRBV10-1, with D perhaps matching TRBD1 (5 bases). CDR3 length equals 13 residues. V lost 6 bases and J 6 bases, leaving 14 bases between the germline ends. The germline V gene has CDR1 WNHNN and CDR2 SYGVQD (reference sequence). The CDR3 protein is CASSDRDGSEAFF. In nucleotides, the CDR3 is TGCGCCAGCAGCGACCGGGACGGCTCTGAAGCTTTCTTT.

This rearrangement joins TRBV6-5 to TRBJ1-5; the D gene is possibly TRBD1 (5 bases). The CDR3 has 14 residues. V was trimmed by 7 bases and J by 5 bases, leaving 15 bases between them. In germline, CDR1 is MNHEY, CDR2 SVGAGI. CDR3 sequence reads: CASNPGLSDQPQHF. DNA of the CDR3: TGTGCCAGCAACCCGGGACTATCTGATCAGCCCCAGCATTTT.

The genes are TRBV6-5 and TRBJ2-3; the D gene is possibly TRBD1 (5 bases). Germline V gives CDR1 MNHEY, CDR2 SVGAGI. Trimming removed 0 bases from V and 2 bases from J, with 6 bases in between. The CDR3 contains 14 residues. The CDR3 bases are TGTGCCAGCAGTTACTCGGACAACACAGATACGCAGTATTTT. Its translation is CASSYSDNTDTQYF.

The chain employs TRBV9 and TRBJ1-4, with D tentatively TRBD1 (5 bases). Germline V gene lookup returns CDR1 SGDLS and CDR2 YYNGEE. V gave up 2 bases and J gave up 5 bases, with 10 bases separating them. The CDR3 spans 14 residues. The CDR3 loop reads CASSVRAGNEKLFF. The CDR3 DNA follows: TGTGCCAGCAGCGTCAGGGCAGGGAATGAAAAACTGTTTTTT.

This chain links TRBV7-9 with TRBJ2-7; D unclear. V dropped 7 bases and J dropped 0 bases, with 16 bases sitting between them. There are 15 residues in the CDR3. CDR1 SEHNR and CDR2 FQNEAQ come from the germline V gene (reference sequence). The CDR3 loop is CASTDLVWGSYEQYF. The DNA for the CDR3 is TGTGCCAGCACGGATTTGGTGTGGGGCTCCTACGAGCAGTACTTC.

This clone has just one count. The V gene is TRBV6-1, the J gene TRBJ1-2, with no clear D. Germline CDR1 reads MNHNS; CDR2 reads SASEGT. CDR3 length: 12 residues. The V gene lost 5 bases and the J gene lost 10 bases, with 14 bases spanning the gap. The CDR3 loop reads CASSPNRLFYTF. CDR3 sequence (DNA): TGTGCCAGCAGTCCCAATAGACTATTCTACACCTTC.